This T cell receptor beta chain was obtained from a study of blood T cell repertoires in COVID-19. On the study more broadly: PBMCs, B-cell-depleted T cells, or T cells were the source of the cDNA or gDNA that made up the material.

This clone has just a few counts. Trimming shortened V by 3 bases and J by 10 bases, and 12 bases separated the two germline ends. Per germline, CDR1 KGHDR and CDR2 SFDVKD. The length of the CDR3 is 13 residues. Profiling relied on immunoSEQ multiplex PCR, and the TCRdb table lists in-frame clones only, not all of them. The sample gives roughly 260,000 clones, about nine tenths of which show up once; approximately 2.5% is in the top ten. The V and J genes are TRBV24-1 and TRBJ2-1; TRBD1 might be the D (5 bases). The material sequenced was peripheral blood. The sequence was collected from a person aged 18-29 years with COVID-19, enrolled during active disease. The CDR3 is CATSDRTPWEQFF. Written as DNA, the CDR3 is TGTGCCACCAGTGATCGGACACCGTGGGAGCAGTTCTTC.